A single sample is the source of the 9 T cell receptor beta chains below, sequenced in a study of OX40 agonist ivuxolimab in advanced cancers. Here immunoSEQ multiplex PCR was the method, and the copy in TCRdb shows in-frame clones only, minus some. The data show 70,000 or so clones, approximately 87% seen once. The sample was CD4+ or CD8+ T cells sorted from blood, taken in a trial of the OX40 agonist ivuxolimab. The source of these receptors is an adult with an advanced solid tumor such as melanoma, head and neck, liver or kidney cancer.

The rearrangement joins TRBV12-5 to TRBJ2-3; D not resolved. V lost 3 bases and J 1 base, leaving 8 bases between the germline ends. Germline assignment: CDR1 LGHNT and CDR2 FRNRAP. This CDR3 is 14 amino acids long. DNA for the CDR3: TGTGCTAGTGGTTTCGGTGAGGGCACAGATACGCAGTATTTT. It is translated as CASGFGEGTDTQYF.

This clone has just one count. The chain combines TRBV7-2 with TRBJ2-5, with 7 nucleotides matching TRBD2. CDR3 length equals 19 residues. Germline V gene data show CDR1 as SGHTA and CDR2 as FQGNSA. With V trimmed by 4 bases and J by 0 bases, 17 bases remained unmatched. The CDR3 sequence: CASSSLKGVAGQYQETQYF. CDR3 coding DNA: TGTGCCAGCAGCTCCCTTAAAGGAGTAGCGGGCCAATACCAAGAGACCCAGTACTTC.

This rearrangement joins TRBV7-8 to TRBJ1-1, with TRBD1 as a possible D gene (5 bases). The germline V and J ends were trimmed by 1 base and 4 bases, with 22 bases remaining between them. The CDR3 consists of 18 residues. Germline values: CDR1 SGHVS, CDR2 FQNEAQ. The CDR3 here is CASSLVSPFRGRGTEAFF. The CDR3 region has the DNA TGTGCCAGCAGCTTAGTTAGTCCGTTTCGGGGCCGCGGCACTGAAGCTTTCTTT.

The chain joins TRBV5-1 to TRBJ2-5, with TRBD1 as a possible D gene (6 bases). Germline CDR1 and CDR2: SGHRS and YFSETQ. Between the trimmed V and J ends, which lost 2 bases and 4 bases, there was a span of 12 bases. This CDR3 spans 14 amino acids. The CDR3, as DNA: TGCGCCAGCAGCTTCCTACAGGGTCCAGAGACCCAGTACTTC. This codes for CASSFLQGPETQYF.

This sequence joins TRBV7-9 and TRBJ2-4; 7 bases agree with TRBD2. Germline V gene data show CDR1 as SEHNR and CDR2 as FQNEAQ (reference sequence). The CDR3 has 16 amino acids. The V segment lost 5 bases and the J segment 3 bases; nucleotides outside the gene matches: 10. CDR3 DNA sequence: TGTGCCAGCAGCCGGACCGGTAGGGAGGGCAAAAACATTCAGTACTTC. Translating it yields CASSRTGREGKNIQYF.

The chain is built from TRBV10-3 and TRBJ2-3, with 10 bases lining up with TRBD2. Germline V gene data show CDR1 as ENHRY and CDR2 as SYGVKD. J gave up 5 bases and V 4 bases, and 9 bases lay outside the gene matches. This CDR3 comprises 16 residues. Here the CDR3 DNA reads TGTGCCATCAGTGGGGCTAGCGGGAGTTATAGAGATACGCAGTATTTT. This sequence encodes CAISGASGSYRDTQYF.

The V and J genes are TRBV30 and TRBJ1-3; 8 nucleotides match TRBD1. The germline gives CDR1 GTSNPN, CDR2 SVGIG (reference sequence). The V and J ends lost 2 bases and 2 bases, in that order; junction bases with no gene match: 5. The CDR3 sequence is 15 residues long. CDR3 in amino acids: CAWSRQGRPGNTIYF. CDR3 nucleotide sequence: TGTGCCTGGAGTAGACAGGGGAGGCCTGGAAACACCATATATTTT.

This chain joins TRBV7-2 and TRBJ2-7; 7 positions match TRBD1. With 5 bases clipped from V and 4 bases from J, the junction kept 5 bases outside the gene matches. This CDR3 spans 13 amino acids. Per germline, CDR1 SGHTA and CDR2 FQGNSA. The CDR3 bases are TGTGCCAGCAGCACCGAACAGGGGTACGAGCAGTACTTC. It encodes CASSTEQGYEQYF.

This sequence joins TRBV7-2 and TRBJ1-1; D perhaps matches TRBD1 (5 bases). The CDR3 spans 15 residues. CDR1 is SGHTA and CDR2 is FQGNSA in the germline V gene. Trimming stripped 4 bases from V and 4 bases from J, with 16 bases between. The DNA for the CDR3 is TGTGCCAGCAGCTCGCTGCCCTGGAGGGGCACTGAAGCTTTCTTT. Translating it yields CASSSLPWRGTEAFF. Filled out from reference TRBV7-2 and TRBJ1-1, the complete variable domain reads GAGVSQSPSNKVTEKGKDVELRCDPISGHTALYWYRQSLGQGLEFLIYFQGNSAPDKSGLPSDRFSAERTGGSVSTLTIQRTQQEDSAVYLCASSSLPWRGTEAFFGQGTRLTVV.